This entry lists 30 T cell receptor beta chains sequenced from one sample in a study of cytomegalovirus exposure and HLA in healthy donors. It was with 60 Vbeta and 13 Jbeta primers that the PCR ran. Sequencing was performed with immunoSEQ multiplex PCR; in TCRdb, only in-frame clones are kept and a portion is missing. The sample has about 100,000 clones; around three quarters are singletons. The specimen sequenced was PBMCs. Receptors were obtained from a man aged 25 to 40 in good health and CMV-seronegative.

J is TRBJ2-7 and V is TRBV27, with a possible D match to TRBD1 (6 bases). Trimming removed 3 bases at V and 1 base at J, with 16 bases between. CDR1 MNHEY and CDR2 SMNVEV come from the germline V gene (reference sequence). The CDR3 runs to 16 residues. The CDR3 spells CASSFSQGALSYEQYF. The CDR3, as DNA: TGTGCCAGCAGTTTTTCACAGGGAGCCCTATCCTACGAGCAGTACTTC.

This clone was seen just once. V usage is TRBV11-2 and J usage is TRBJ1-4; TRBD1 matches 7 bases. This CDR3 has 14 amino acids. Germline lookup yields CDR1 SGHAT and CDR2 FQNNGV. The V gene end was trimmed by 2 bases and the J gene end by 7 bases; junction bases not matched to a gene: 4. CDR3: CASSLYRGSEKLFF. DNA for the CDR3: TGTGCCAGCAGCTTATACAGGGGAAGTGAAAAACTGTTTTTT.

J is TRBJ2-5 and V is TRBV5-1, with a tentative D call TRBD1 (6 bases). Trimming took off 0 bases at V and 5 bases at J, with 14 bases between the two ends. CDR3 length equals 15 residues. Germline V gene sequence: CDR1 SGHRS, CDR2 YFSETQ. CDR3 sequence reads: CASSLVQGGSETQYF. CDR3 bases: TGCGCCAGCAGCTTGGTACAGGGTGGTTCGGAGACCCAGTACTTC.

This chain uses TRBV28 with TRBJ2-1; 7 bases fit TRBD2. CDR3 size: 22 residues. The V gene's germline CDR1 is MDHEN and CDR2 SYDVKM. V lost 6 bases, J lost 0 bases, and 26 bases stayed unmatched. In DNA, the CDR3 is TGTGCCAGCAGAACAAAGTCATGGGGGGGGACGACCGTTTCCCGCTCCTACAATGAGCAGTTCTTC. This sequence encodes CASRTKSWGGTTVSRSYNEQFF.

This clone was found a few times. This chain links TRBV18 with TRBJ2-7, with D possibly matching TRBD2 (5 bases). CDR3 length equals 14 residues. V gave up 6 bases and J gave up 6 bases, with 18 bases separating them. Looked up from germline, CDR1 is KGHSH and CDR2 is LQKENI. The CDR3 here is CASSPNGDIFEQYF. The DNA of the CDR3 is TGTGCCAGCTCTCCGAACGGGGATATCTTCGAGCAGTACTTC.

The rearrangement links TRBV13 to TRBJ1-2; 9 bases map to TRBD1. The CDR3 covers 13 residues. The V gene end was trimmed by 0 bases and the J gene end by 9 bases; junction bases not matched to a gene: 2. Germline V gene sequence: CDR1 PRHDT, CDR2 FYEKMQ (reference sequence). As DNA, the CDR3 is TGTGCCAGCAGCTTAGGGGACAGGGGTCGCTACACCTTC. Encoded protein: CASSLGDRGRYTF. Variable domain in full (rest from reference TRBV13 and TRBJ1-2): AAGVIQSPRHLIKEKRETATLKCYPIPRHDTVYWYQQGPGQDPQFLISFYEKMQSDKGSIPDRFSAQQFSDYHSELNMSSLELGDSALYFCASSLGDRGRYTFGSGTRLTVV.

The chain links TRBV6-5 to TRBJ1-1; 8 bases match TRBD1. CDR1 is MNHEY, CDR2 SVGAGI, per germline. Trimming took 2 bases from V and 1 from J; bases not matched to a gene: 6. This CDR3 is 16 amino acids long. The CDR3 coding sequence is TGTGCCAGCAGTTACAACAGGGGGTTAGGGAACACTGAAGCTTTCTTT. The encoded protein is CASSYNRGLGNTEAFF.

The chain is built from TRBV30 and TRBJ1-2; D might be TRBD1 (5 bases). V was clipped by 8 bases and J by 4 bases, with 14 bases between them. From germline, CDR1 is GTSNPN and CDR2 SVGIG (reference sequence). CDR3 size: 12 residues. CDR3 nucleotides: TGTGCCAAACGGGGGGTTCTCTATGGCTACACCTTC. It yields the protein CAKRGVLYGYTF.

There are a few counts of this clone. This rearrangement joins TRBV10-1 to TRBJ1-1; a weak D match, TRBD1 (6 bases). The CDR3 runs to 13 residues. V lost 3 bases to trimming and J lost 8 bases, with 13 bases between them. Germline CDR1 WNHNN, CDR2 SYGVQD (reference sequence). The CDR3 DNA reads TGCGCCAGCAGTGAAGGACAGAGAAGCGAAGCTTTCTTT. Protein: CASSEGQRSEAFF.

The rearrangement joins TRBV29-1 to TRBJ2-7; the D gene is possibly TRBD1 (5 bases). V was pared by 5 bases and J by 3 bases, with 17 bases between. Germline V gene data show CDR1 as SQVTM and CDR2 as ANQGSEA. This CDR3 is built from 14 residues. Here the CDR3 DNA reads TGCAGCGTTTCGCTCAGTGGCGACAGCTACGAGCAGTACTTC. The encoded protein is CSVSLSGDSYEQYF.

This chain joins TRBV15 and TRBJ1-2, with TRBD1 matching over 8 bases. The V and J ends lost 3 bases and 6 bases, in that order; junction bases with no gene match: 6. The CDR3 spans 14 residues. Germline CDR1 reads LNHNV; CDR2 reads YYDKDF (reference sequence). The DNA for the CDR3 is TGTGCCACCAGCAGGCGCGTGACAGGGGATGGCTACACCTTC. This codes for CATSRRVTGDGYTF.

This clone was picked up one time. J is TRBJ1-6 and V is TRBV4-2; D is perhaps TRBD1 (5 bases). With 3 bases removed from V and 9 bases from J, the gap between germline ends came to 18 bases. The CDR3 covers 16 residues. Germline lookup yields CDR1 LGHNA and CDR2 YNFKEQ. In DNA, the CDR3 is TGTGCCAGCAGCCAGCACAGCGGGGAAGGGGCTTCACCCCTCCACTTT. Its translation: CASSQHSGEGASPLHF.

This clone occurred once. CDR3 DNA sequence: TGTGCCAGCAGCTTAAATAACAGCCCTCTGTACTTC. It translates to CASSLNNSPLYF. The chain employs TRBV7-3 and TRBJ2-7; no reliable D call. CDR3 length: 12 residues. Trimming removed 1 base at V and 12 bases at J, with 13 bases between. Germline assignment: CDR1 SGHTA and CDR2 FQGTGA.

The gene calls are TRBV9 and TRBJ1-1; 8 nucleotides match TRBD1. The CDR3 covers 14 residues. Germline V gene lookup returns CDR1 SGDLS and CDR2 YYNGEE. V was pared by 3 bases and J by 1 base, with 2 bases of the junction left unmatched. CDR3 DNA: TGTGCCAGCAGCGGACAGGGGCGGAACACTGAAGCTTTCTTT. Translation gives CASSGQGRNTEAFF.

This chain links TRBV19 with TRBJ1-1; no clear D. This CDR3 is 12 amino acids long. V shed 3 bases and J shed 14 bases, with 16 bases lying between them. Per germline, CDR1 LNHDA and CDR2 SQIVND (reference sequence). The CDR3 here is CASSISGAPRFF. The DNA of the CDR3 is TGTGCCAGTAGTATTAGCGGCGCACCCCGCTTCTTT.

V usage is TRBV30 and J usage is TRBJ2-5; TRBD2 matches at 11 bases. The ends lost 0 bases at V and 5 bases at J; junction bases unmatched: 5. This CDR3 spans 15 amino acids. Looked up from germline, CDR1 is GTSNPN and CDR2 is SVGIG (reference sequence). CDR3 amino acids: CAWSVELAGVETQYF. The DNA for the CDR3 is TGTGCCTGGAGTGTAGAACTAGCGGGGGTGGAGACCCAGTACTTC.

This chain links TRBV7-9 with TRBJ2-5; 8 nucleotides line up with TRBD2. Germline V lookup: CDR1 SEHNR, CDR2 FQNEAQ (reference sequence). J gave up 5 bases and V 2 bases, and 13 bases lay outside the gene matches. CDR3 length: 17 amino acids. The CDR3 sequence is CASSLPGGPSGVETQYF. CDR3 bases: TGTGCCAGCAGCTTACCGGGGGGGCCCTCTGGGGTGGAGACCCAGTACTTC.

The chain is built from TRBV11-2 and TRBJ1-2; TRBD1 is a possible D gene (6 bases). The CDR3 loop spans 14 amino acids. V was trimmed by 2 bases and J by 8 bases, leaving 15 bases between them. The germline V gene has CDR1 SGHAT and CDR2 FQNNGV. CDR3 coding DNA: TGTGCCAGCAGCTTAAGGGGGGGCCGAGGGGGCTACACCTTC. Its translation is CASSLRGGRGGYTF. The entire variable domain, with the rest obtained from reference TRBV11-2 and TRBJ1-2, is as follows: EAGVAQSPRYKIIEKRQSVAFWCNPISGHATLYWYQQILGQGPKLLIQFQNNGVVDDSQLPKDRFSAERLKGVDSTLKIQPAKLEDSAVYLCASSLRGGRGGYTFGSGTRLTVV.

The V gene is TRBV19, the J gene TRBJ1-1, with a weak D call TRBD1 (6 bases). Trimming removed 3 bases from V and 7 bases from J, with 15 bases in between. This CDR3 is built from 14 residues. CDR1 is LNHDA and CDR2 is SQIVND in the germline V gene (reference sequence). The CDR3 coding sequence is TGTGCCAGTAGTATCTTCGTGGGAGGGGGTGAAGCTTTCTTT. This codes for CASSIFVGGGEAFF.

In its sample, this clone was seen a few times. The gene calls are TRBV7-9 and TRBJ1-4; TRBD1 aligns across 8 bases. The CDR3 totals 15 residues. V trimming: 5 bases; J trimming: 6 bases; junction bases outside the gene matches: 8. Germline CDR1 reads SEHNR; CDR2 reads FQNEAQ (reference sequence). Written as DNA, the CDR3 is TGTGCCAGCAGCAACCGGACAGGGAGGGATGAAAAACTGTTTTTT. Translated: CASSNRTGRDEKLFF. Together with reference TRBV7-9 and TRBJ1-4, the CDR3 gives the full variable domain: DTGVSQNPRHKITKRGQNVTFRCDPISEHNRLYWYRQTLGQGPEFLTYFQNEAQLEKSRLLSDRFSAERPKGSFSTLEIQRTEQGDSAMYLCASSNRTGRDEKLFFGSGTQLSVL.

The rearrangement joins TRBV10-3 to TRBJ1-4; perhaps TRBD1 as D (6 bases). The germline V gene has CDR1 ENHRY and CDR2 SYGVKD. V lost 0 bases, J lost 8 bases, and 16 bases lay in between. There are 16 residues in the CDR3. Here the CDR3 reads CAISESGAGRDEKLFF. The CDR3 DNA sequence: TGTGCCATCAGTGAGTCGGGGGCAGGGAGGGACGAAAAACTGTTTTTT.

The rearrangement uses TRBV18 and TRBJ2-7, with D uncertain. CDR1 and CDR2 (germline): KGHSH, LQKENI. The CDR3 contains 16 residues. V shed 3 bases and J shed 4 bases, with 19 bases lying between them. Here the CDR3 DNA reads TGTGCCAGCTCACCCACTCACCCCCTCATCACTTACGAGCAGTACTTC. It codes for CASSPTHPLITYEQYF.

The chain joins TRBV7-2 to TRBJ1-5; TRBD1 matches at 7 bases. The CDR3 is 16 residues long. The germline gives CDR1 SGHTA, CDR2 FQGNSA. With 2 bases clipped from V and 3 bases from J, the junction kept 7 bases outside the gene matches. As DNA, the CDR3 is TGTGCCAGCAGCTTACGGGCGACAGGGTACAATCAGCCCCAGCATTTT. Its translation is CASSLRATGYNQPQHF.

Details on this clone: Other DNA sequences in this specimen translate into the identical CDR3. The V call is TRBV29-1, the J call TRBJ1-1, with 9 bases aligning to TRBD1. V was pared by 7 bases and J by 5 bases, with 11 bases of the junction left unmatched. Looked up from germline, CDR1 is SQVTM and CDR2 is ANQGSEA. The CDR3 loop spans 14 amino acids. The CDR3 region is CSANQQGALTEAFF. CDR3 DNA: TGCAGCGCGAATCAACAGGGGGCTTTGACTGAAGCTTTCTTT. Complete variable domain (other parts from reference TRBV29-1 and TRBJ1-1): SAVISQKPSRDICQRGTSLTIQCQVDSQVTMMFWYRQQPGQSLTLIATANQGSEATYESGFVIDKFPISRPNLTFSTLTVSNMSPEDSSIYLCSANQQGALTEAFFGQGTRLTVV.

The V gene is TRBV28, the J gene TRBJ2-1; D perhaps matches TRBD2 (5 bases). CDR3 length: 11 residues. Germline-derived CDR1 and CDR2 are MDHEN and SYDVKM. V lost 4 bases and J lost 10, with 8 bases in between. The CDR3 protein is CASSYTGEQFF. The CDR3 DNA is TGTGCCAGCAGTTATACGGGAGAGCAGTTCTTC.

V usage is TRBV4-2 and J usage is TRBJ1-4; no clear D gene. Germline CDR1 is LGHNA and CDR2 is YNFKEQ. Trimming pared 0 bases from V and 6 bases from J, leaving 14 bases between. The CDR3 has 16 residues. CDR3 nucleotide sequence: TGTGCCAGCAGCCAAGATCCGGGAAGGGTGGATGAAAAACTGTTTTTT. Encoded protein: CASSQDPGRVDEKLFF.

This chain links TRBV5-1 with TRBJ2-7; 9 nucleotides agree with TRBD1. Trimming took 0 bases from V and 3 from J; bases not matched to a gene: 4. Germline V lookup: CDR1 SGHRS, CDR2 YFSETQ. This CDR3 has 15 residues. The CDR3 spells CASSLVGTGFYEQYF. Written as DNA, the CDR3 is TGCGCCAGCAGCTTGGTCGGGACAGGGTTCTACGAGCAGTACTTC.

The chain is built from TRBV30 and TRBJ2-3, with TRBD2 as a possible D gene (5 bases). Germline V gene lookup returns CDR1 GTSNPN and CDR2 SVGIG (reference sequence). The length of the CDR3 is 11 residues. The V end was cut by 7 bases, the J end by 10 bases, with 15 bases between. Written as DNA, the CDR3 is TGTGCCTCCACGGAGGTCGGGGCGCAGTATTTT. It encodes CASTEVGAQYF.

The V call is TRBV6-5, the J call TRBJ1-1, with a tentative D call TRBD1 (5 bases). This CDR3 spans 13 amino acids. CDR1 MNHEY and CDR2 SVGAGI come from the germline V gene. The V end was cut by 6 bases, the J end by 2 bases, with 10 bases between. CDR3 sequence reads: CASRAQGNTEAFF. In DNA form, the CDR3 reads TGTGCCAGCAGAGCCCAGGGCAACACTGAAGCTTTCTTT.

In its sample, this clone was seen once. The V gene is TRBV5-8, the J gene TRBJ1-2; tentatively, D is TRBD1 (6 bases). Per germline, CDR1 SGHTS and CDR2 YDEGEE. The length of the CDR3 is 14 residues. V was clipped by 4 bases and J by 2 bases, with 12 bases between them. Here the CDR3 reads CASSTLDRNYGYTF. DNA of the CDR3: TGTGCCAGCAGCACCCTAGACAGGAACTATGGCTACACCTTC.